This T cell receptor beta chain was recovered during a study of blood T cell repertoires in COVID-19. Study details: Some COVID-19 samples were acute and others convalescent; all came from the United States, Italy and Spain. T cells, B-cell-depleted T cells, or PBMCs supplied cDNA or gDNA.

In the authors' workflow: How many nucleated cells were present was estimated from reference gene primer amplification. Profiled with immunoSEQ multiplex PCR; TCRdb holds only in-frame clones, not every one. The V and J calls and the clone size are those of that table, but D and trimming were determined from the DNA. The sample contains 200,000 to 250,000 clones, around 80% of which appear only once. The V segment lost 3 bases and the J segment 9 bases; nucleotides outside the gene matches: 7. Germline CDR1 and CDR2: SGHTA and FQGNSA. The CDR3 has 14 amino acids. The genes are TRBV7-2 and TRBJ2-4; 8 nucleotides match TRBD2. Sequencing input: peripheral blood. The clonotype originates from a woman in her 70s with acute or convalescent COVID-19. The CDR3 DNA follows: TGTGCCAGCAGCTTTCAGGACAGCGGGAGCATTCAGTACTTC. Translation: CASSFQDSGSIQYF.